This T cell receptor beta chain derives from a study of blood T cell repertoires in COVID-19. The age range of participants was 18 to 89 years, with residence in roughly 25 US areas. In the original workflow: The assay estimated nucleated cells by amplifying reference gene primers. Clones were read by immunoSEQ multiplex PCR, and TCRdb kept only the in-frame ones, dropping some. V and J calls and clone size are given by that table; D and trimming were obtained from the DNA. The sample lists nearly 200,000 clones; approximately 88% were seen once. This CDR3 region has 15 residues. V was trimmed by 0 bases and J by 2 bases, leaving 11 bases between them. CDR1 is SGHRS and CDR2 is YFSETQ in the germline V gene.

This receptor was obtained from a woman aged 18-29 years who had recovered from COVID-19. V is TRBV5-1 and J is TRBJ1-2, with D perhaps TRBD1 (6 bases). The sample was PBMCs or T cells enriched from blood (not recorded which). The CDR3 bases are TGCGCCAGCAGCTTGGGATCGACAGGCAACTATGGCTACACCTTC. Its protein is CASSLGSTGNYGYTF.